This TCR beta chain was identified in a study of control samples from healthy donors and cancer patients. Generated by immunoSEQ multiplex PCR, the TCRdb table keeps only in-frame clones and is missing some. In the table there are about 140,000 clones, just under 95% of which are singletons. Per germline, CDR1 MGHRA and CDR2 YSYEKL. This CDR3 spans 15 amino acids. Trimming took off 4 bases at V and 2 bases at J, with 14 bases between the two ends. The TCR originated in a man in his thirties or forties in good health. The gene calls are TRBV4-1 and TRBJ2-5; D may be TRBD1 (5 bases). Sequenced material: blood. The chain's CDR3 is CASSPHSDRQETQYF. CDR3 sequence (DNA): TGCGCCAGCAGCCCGCACTCAGACAGACAAGAGACCCAGTACTTC.